Following are 25 T cell receptor beta chains from one sample sequenced in a study of T cells in Graves' hyperthyroidism and ophthalmopathy. Amplified TCR beta CDR3 regions derived from RNA transcripts. First-round RT-PCR of the TCR CDR3 relied on the HTBI primer set. MiXCR was run by TCRdb on the multiplex PCR reads, yielding one entry per CDR3 protein. Altogether 400,000 to 500,000 distinct CDR3 sequences are present, roughly 14% being singletons, with the ten largest covering over 10%. Sequencing was performed on blood. These receptor sequences come from a man between 18 and 29 years old with Graves' ophthalmopathy.

Ten or more counts support this clonotype. V and J are TRBV5-1 and TRBJ2-7; tentatively, D is TRBD1 or TRBD2 (6 bases each). Trimming took 4 bases from V and 7 from J, leaving 21 bases between them. From germline, CDR1 is SGHRS and CDR2 YFSETQ. This CDR3 has 15 amino acids. CDR3 residues: CASSPWVGKGGEQYF. The CDR3 DNA follows: TGCGCCAGCAGCCCTTGGGTGGGCAAGGGGGGAGAGCAGTACTTC. The variable domain in full, with the rest retrieved from reference TRBV5-1 and TRBJ2-7, is KAGVTQTPRYLIKTRGQQVTLSCSPISGHRSVSWYQQTPGQGLQFLFEYFSETQRNKGNFPGRFSGRQFSNSRSEMNVSTLELGDSALYLCASSPWVGKGGEQYFGPGTRLTVT.

This rearrangement joins TRBV11-3 to TRBJ1-1, with a tentative D call TRBD1 (5 bases). Between the trimmed V and J ends, which lost 1 base and 1 base, there was a span of 19 bases. Germline values: CDR1 SGHNT, CDR2 YENEEA. This CDR3 is 18 amino acids long. DNA for the CDR3: TGTGCCAGCAGCTTAGGTTCGGGGGTTAGAGGGGAGAACACTGAAGCTTTCTTT. Protein: CASSLGSGVRGENTEAFF.

In this sample, this clonotype turned up many times. The V call is TRBV6-1, the J call TRBJ2-7; 7 bases line up with TRBD2. Germline assignment: CDR1 MNHNS and CDR2 SASEGT. This CDR3 has 15 amino acids. V gave up 6 bases and J gave up 4 bases; unmatched junction bases: 12. CDR3 nucleotide sequence: TGTGCCAGCAGCCCCGGACTAGGGGCCTTTTACGAGCAGTACTTC. Protein: CASSPGLGAFYEQYF.

This clonotype was detected a few times. This chain uses TRBV4-2 with TRBJ2-3; D is possibly TRBD2 (7 bases). Germline CDR1 reads LGHNA; CDR2 reads YNFKEQ. The CDR3 spans 18 residues. Trimming took off 7 bases at V and 1 base at J, with 24 bases between the two ends. CDR3 residues: CASTQQTQGGGGTDTQYF. In DNA, the CDR3 is TGTGCCAGCACCCAGCAGACTCAAGGGGGGGGGGGCACAGATACGCAGTATTTT.

There are a few counts of this clonotype. The rearrangement joins TRBV6-1 to TRBJ1-6; 8 nucleotides align to TRBD1. CDR1 and CDR2 from the germline V gene are MNHNS and SASEGT. This CDR3 has 14 residues. V lost 6 bases to trimming and J lost 9 bases; unmatched junction nucleotides: 7. As DNA, the CDR3 is TGTGCCAGCAGCCCCGGACAGGGTTTTTCACCCCTCCACTTT. Protein product: CASSPGQGFSPLHF.

The V gene is TRBV7-2, the J gene TRBJ2-1; TRBD2 matches 12 bases. The CDR3 has 16 amino acids. V gave up 3 bases and J gave up 8 bases; unmatched junction bases: 8. Germline CDR1 and CDR2: SGHTA and FQGNSA. CDR3 region: CASSFRASGGADEQFF. The CDR3 bases are TGTGCCAGCAGCTTTCGGGCTAGCGGGGGGGCCGATGAGCAGTTCTTC.

In this sample, this clonotype turned up a few times. Here the CDR3 reads CASSPVLGKGWDTEAFF. The CDR3 nucleotides read TGTGCCAGCTCACCAGTGTTGGGTAAGGGGTGGGACACTGAAGCTTTCTTT. The chain carries TRBV18 and TRBJ1-1, with TRBD1 as a possible D gene (5 bases). CDR1 and CDR2 from the germline V gene are KGHSH and LQKENI. Trimming shortened V by 2 bases and J by 3 bases, and 19 bases separated the two germline ends. CDR3 length: 17 residues.

In its sample, this clonotype was seen many times. This sequence joins TRBV3-1 and TRBJ2-1, with 9 bases fitting TRBD2. After removal of 3 bases from V and 4 bases from J, the junction contained 7 bases not matched to a gene. CDR1 LGHDT and CDR2 YNNKEL come from the germline V gene (reference sequence). CDR3 length: 16 residues. CDR3 DNA: TGTGCCAGCAGCCACCTTAGCGGGGGATCTTACAATGAGCAGTTCTTC. It yields the protein CASSHLSGGSYNEQFF.

This clonotype was picked up one time. The CDR3 DNA sequence: TGCGCCAGCAGTGAAGCGGGACACGGGATAGATGAGCAGTTCTTC. Its translation is CASSEAGHGIDEQFF. V usage is TRBV10-1 and J usage is TRBJ2-1, with D maybe TRBD2 (7 bases). Trimming shortened V by 3 bases and J by 8 bases, and 17 bases separated the two germline ends. The CDR3 has 15 amino acids. The germline gives CDR1 WNHNN, CDR2 SYGVQD (reference sequence).

Points on this clonotype: Possible read error: a much larger clone is one base away. This chain uses TRBV7-2 with TRBJ1-2; 9 bases align to TRBD1. The germline CDR1 and CDR2 sequences are SGHTA and FQGNSA. The CDR3 contains 13 residues. The CDR3 nucleotides read TGTGCCAGCAGGCTGGGACAGGGATATGGCTGCACCTTC. Its translation is CASRLGQGYGCTF.

This chain uses TRBV6-6 with TRBJ1-5; unclear D gene. V shed 2 bases and J shed 7 bases, with 9 bases lying between them. Germline V gene data show CDR1 as MNHNY and CDR2 as SVGAGI (reference sequence). The CDR3 has 13 residues. DNA of the CDR3: TGTGCCAGCAGTTACGGCGATCAACAGCCCCAGCATTTT. It codes for CASSYGDQQPQHF.

This clonotype has at least ten counts. This sequence joins TRBV5-1 and TRBJ2-1; the match to TRBD2 covers 10 bases. This CDR3 comprises 17 residues. V lost 2 bases, J lost 1 base, and 6 bases stayed unmatched. The germline V gene has CDR1 SGHRS and CDR2 YFSETQ. In DNA, the CDR3 is TGCGCCAGCAGCTTTAATAGCGGGGGGTTTTCCTACAATGAGCAGTTCTTC. This encodes CASSFNSGGFSYNEQFF.

This clonotype was observed a handful of times. The rearrangement links TRBV20-1 to TRBJ2-4; a possible D gene is TRBD2 (6 bases). This CDR3 comprises 15 residues. CDR1 DFQATT and CDR2 SNEGSKA come from the germline V gene (reference sequence). V was pared by 0 bases and J by 3 bases, with 12 bases between. In nucleotides, the CDR3 is TGCAGTGCTAGAGAGGTCCGGGGGTACAAAAACATTCAGTACTTC. Translated, it gives CSAREVRGYKNIQYF.

The chain carries TRBV9 and TRBJ1-5; perhaps TRBD1 as D (6 bases). Germline CDR1 reads SGDLS; CDR2 reads YYNGEE. The CDR3 extends over 16 amino acids. V dropped 4 bases and J dropped 6 bases, with 20 bases sitting between them. The CDR3 nucleotides are TGTGCCAGCAGCCCAAGTGAGAGGGAAGGGGGTCAGCCCCAGCATTTT. This gives the protein CASSPSEREGGQPQHF. Looking up the rest from reference TRBV9 and TRBJ1-5 gives the full variable domain: DSGVTQTPKHLITATGQRVTLRCSPRSGDLSVYWYQQSLDQGLQFLIQYYNGEERAKGNILERFSAQQFPDLHSELNLSSLELGDSALYFCASSPSEREGGQPQHFGDGTRLSIL.

This clonotype has a count of ten or more. V usage is TRBV3-1 and J usage is TRBJ2-7, with D perhaps TRBD2 (6 bases). Germline CDR1 reads LGHDT; CDR2 reads YNNKEL (reference sequence). Trimming removed 1 base from V and 5 bases from J, with 15 bases in between. CDR3 length: 15 amino acids. In DNA, the CDR3 is TGTGCCAGCAGCCAAGCCTCAGGAGGGCCAGACGAGCAGTACTTC. The encoded protein is CASSQASGGPDEQYF.

This clonotype was seen at least ten times. The chain uses TRBV7-6 and TRBJ2-3; 9 bases match TRBD2. Trimming at V came to 3 bases and at J to 2 bases, leaving 3 bases not matched to a gene. The CDR3 totals 15 residues. CDR1 is SGHVS, CDR2 FNYEAQ, per germline. The CDR3 sequence: CASSFSGRVTDTQYF. The CDR3 DNA follows: TGTGCCAGCAGCTTTAGCGGGAGAGTCACAGATACGCAGTATTTT.

This clonotype has at least ten counts. V and J are TRBV18 and TRBJ1-5; a weak D match, TRBD1 (6 bases). Deletions cut 5 bases from V and 0 bases from J, with 14 bases between. Germline CDR1 reads KGHSH; CDR2 reads LQKENI. The CDR3 length is 16 residues. Here the CDR3 DNA reads TGTGCCAGCTCAACCCAACAGGGTAATAGCAATCAGCCCCAGCATTTT. It codes for CASSTQQGNSNQPQHF.

This clonotype was recorded a few times. The V gene is TRBV5-1, the J gene TRBJ2-3; 15 bases align to TRBD2. Germline V gives CDR1 SGHRS, CDR2 YFSETQ. V was pared by 1 base and J by 1 base, with 4 bases of the junction left unmatched. This CDR3 spans 18 amino acids. The CDR3, as DNA: TGCGCCAGCAGCTTGAGGACTAGCGGGGGGGCCGGCACAGATACGCAGTATTTT. Translating it yields CASSLRTSGGAGTDTQYF.

This clonotype has at least ten counts. V gene TRBV27 combines with J gene TRBJ2-3, with no clear D. The CDR3 totals 16 residues. Germline V gene data show CDR1 as MNHEY and CDR2 as SMNVEV (reference sequence). The V gene lost 5 bases and the J gene lost 0 bases, with 15 bases spanning the gap. CDR3 sequence (DNA): TGTGCCAGCAGTCCCACCCTCCATACGAGCACAGATACGCAGTATTTT. The encoded protein is CASSPTLHTSTDTQYF.

This clonotype was observed at least ten times. This rearrangement joins TRBV7-3 to TRBJ2-2, with D tentatively TRBD1 (5 bases). The CDR3 covers 14 residues. CDR1 and CDR2 from the germline V gene are SGHTA and FQGTGA. V shed 2 bases and J shed 4 bases, with 8 bases lying between them. The CDR3 sequence is CASSLVGATGELFF. The CDR3 DNA is TGTGCCAGCAGCTTAGTTGGGGCCACCGGGGAGCTGTTTTTT.

This clonotype was seen repeatedly, ten times or more. The J gene is TRBJ2-7, the V gene TRBV7-8; 13 bases fit TRBD2. The CDR3 runs 15 residues. Trimming took 6 bases from V and 3 from J; bases not matched to a gene: 5. CDR1 and CDR2 (germline): SGHVS, FQNEAQ. The CDR3 here is CASRGLAGKRYEQYF. CDR3 sequence (DNA): TGTGCCAGCAGGGGACTAGCGGGAAAGCGCTACGAGCAGTACTTC.

This rearrangement joins TRBV6-1 to TRBJ2-6; TRBD1 agrees at 9 bases. This CDR3 is built from 17 residues. J gave up 4 bases and V 5 bases, and 9 bases lay outside the gene matches. From germline, CDR1 is MNHNS and CDR2 SASEGT. Written as DNA, the CDR3 is TGTGCCAGCAGTACCGGGACAGGGTATCCCGGGGCCAACGTCCTGACTTTC. Its protein is CASSTGTGYPGANVLTF.

This clonotype was seen many times. This chain joins TRBV5-1 and TRBJ1-1; no definite D call. The germline gives CDR1 SGHRS, CDR2 YFSETQ. Trimming took off 0 bases at V and 0 bases at J, with 18 bases between the two ends. The CDR3 length is 18 residues. The CDR3 reads CASSLGRTRKVMNTEAFF. DNA of the CDR3: TGCGCCAGCAGCTTGGGGCGGACCCGGAAGGTAATGAACACTGAAGCTTTCTTT.

The chain combines TRBV7-8 with TRBJ2-5, with TRBD1 as a possible D gene (6 bases). CDR3 length: 17 amino acids. The V and J ends lost 1 base and 5 bases respectively, with 20 bases between them. CDR1 and CDR2 (germline): SGHVS, FQNEAQ. The CDR3 DNA reads TGTGCCAGCAGCTTAGAGGTTTGGCAGGGGTTAATGGAGACCCAGTACTTC. Protein: CASSLEVWQGLMETQYF.

The chain has TRBV20-1 and TRBJ2-1; 11 bases line up with TRBD2. This CDR3 is built from 14 residues. The V segment lost 3 bases and the J segment 8 bases; nucleotides outside the gene matches: 6. Germline CDR1 DFQATT, CDR2 SNEGSKA (reference sequence). CDR3 bases: TGCAGTGCTAGCGAGACTAGCGGGGTCGATGAGCAGTTCTTC. As protein: CSASETSGVDEQFF.